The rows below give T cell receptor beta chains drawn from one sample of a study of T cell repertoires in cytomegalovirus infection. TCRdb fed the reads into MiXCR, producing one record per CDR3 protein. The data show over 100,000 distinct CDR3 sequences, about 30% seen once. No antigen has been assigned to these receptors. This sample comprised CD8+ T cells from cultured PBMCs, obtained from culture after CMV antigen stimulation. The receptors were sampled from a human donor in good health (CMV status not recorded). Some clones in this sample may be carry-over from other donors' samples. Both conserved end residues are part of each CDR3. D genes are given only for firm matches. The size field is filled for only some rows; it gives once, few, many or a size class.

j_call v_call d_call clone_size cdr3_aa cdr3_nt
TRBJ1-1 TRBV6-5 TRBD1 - CASRLGQRTEAFF TGTGCCAGCAGACTGGGACAGCGGACTGAAGCTTTCTTT
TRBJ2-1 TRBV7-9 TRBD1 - CASVWGQGIHEQFF TGTGCCAGCGTATGGGGACAGGGTATCCATGAGCAGTTCTTC
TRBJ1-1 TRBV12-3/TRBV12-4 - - CASSLVYRVEAFF TGTGCCAGCAGTTTAGTATACAGGGTTGAAGCTTTCTTT
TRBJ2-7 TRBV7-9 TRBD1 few CASSSGQGASHEQYF TGTGCCAGCAGCTCTGGACAGGGGGCGTCCCACGAGCAGTACTTC
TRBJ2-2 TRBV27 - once CASKPTRVTNTGELFF TGTGCCAGCAAACCCACTCGGGTCACGAACACCGGGGAGCTGTTTTTT
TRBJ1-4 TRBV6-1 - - CASSTGPGANEKLFF TGTGCCAGCAGTACGGGACCCGGAGCTAATGAAAAACTGTTTTTT
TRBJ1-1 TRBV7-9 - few CATNRVENTEAFF TGTGCCACGAACAGGGTTGAGAACACTGAAGCTTTCTTT
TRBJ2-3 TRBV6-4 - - CASSDSMIDTQYF TGTGCCAGCAGTGACTCGATGATAGATACGCAGTATTTT
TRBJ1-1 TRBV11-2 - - CASSLGWGSEAFF TGTGCCAGCAGCTTAGGATGGGGGAGTGAAGCTTTCTTT
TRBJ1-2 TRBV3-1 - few CASSQGQSYGYTF TGTGCCAGCAGCCAAGGACAGTCCTATGGCTACACCTTC
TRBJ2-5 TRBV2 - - CASQGLEETQYF TGTGCCAGCCAGGGACTCGAAGAGACCCAGTACTTC
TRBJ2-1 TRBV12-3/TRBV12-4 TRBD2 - CASSLGLAGGNKSPNEQFF TGTGCCAGCAGTCTCGGACTAGCGGGGGGTAATAAAAGCCCAAATGAGCAGTTCTTC
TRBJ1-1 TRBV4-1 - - CASSQTLGTEAFF TGCGCCAGCAGCCAAACTTTAGGCACTGAAGCTTTCTTT
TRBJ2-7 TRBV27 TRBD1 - CASSDSGTGGSEQYF TGTGCCAGCAGTGACTCCGGGACAGGGGGCAGCGAGCAGTACTTC
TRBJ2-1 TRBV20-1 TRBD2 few CSARGLEGGSNEQFF TGCAGTGCTAGAGGACTCGAGGGAGGGAGCAATGAGCAGTTCTTC
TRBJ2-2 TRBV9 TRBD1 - CASSAGTGDTGELFF TGTGCCAGCAGCGCCGGGACAGGGGACACCGGGGAGCTGTTTTTT
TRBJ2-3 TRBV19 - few CASRGAGITDTQYF TGTGCCAGTAGGGGGGCCGGGATCACAGATACGCAGTATTTT
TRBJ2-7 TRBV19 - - CASSKIDSREQYF TGTGCCAGTAGTAAAATCGACTCACGGGAGCAGTACTTC
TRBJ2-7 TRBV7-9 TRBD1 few CASSLEDEGAPYEQYF TGTGCCAGCAGCTTAGAAGATGAGGGGGCCCCCTACGAGCAGTACTTC
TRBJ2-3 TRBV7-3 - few CASSPPGVGPDTQYF TGTGCCAGCAGCCCGCCCGGTGTGGGTCCAGATACGCAGTATTTT
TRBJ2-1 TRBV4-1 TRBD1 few CASSQSPGGGDEQFF TGCGCCAGCAGCCAAAGTCCAGGGGGCGGGGATGAGCAGTTCTTC
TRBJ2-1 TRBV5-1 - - CASSLAPGDTRSYNEQFF TGCGCCAGCAGCTTAGCACCCGGGGACACTCGCTCCTACAATGAGCAGTTCTTC
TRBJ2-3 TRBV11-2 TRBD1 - CASSWDRLADTQYF TGTGCCAGCAGCTGGGACAGGCTTGCAGATACGCAGTATTTT
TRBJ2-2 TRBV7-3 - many CASSLDGSYTGELFF TGTGCCAGCAGCTTAGACGGGTCGTACACCGGGGAGCTGTTTTTT
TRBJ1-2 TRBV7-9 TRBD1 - CASSLALRDSYGYTF TGTGCCAGCAGCTTAGCGCTAAGGGACAGCTATGGCTACACCTTC
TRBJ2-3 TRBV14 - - CASSQADAFGMDTQYF TGTGCCAGCAGCCAAGCCGACGCCTTCGGGATGGATACGCAGTATTTT
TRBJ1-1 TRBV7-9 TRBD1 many CASSPRDRAPLGEGAFF TGTGCCAGCAGCCCCCGGGACAGGGCACCTTTGGGCGAAGGAGCTTTCTTT
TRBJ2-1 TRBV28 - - CASSLSRRDVSYNEQFF TGTGCCAGCAGTTTGAGCCGCCGGGACGTCTCCTACAATGAGCAGTTCTTC
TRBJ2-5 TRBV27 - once CASSPRWRGSETQYF TGTGCCAGCAGCCCCCGGTGGAGGGGTAGTGAGACCCAGTACTTC
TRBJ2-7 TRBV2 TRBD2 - CASSPGGSGYEQYF TGTGCCAGCAGCCCTGGGGGTAGCGGGTACGAGCAGTACTTC
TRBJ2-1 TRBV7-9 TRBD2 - CASSPTSGGPYNEQFF TGTGCCAGCAGCCCGACTAGCGGGGGCCCCTACAATGAGCAGTTCTTC
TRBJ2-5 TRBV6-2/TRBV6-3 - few CASTPDVTAWVETQYF TGTGCCAGCACCCCCGATGTGACCGCGTGGGTGGAGACCCAGTACTTC
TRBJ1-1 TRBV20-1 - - CSAKGSGEAFF TGCAGTGCCAAAGGGAGCGGTGAAGCTTTCTTT
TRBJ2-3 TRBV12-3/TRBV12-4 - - CASSLLGGLQDTDTQYF TGTGCCAGCAGCTTACTGGGGGGCCTTCAGGACACAGATACGCAGTATTTT
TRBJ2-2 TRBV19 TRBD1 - CASKEGTGANTGELFF TGTGCCAGTAAGGAGGGGACAGGGGCGAACACCGGGGAGCTGTTTTTT
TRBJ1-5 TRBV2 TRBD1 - CASSGPRQGGRNQPQHF TGTGCCAGCAGTGGCCCGCGACAGGGGGGACGCAATCAGCCCCAGCATTTT
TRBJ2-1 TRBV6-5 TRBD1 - CASSPDRVNNEQFF TGTGCCAGCAGTCCTGACAGGGTCAACAATGAGCAGTTCTTC
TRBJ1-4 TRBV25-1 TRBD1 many CASSAGQGYEKLFF TGTGCCAGCAGTGCGGGACAGGGTTATGAAAAACTGTTTTTT
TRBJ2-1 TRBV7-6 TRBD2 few CASSSRTSGGKIYNEQFF TGTGCCAGCAGCTCGCGGACTAGCGGGGGGAAAATTTACAATGAGCAGTTCTTC
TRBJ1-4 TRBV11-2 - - CASSRRDGNEKLFF TGTGCCAGCAGCCGCCGAGACGGCAATGAAAAACTGTTTTTT
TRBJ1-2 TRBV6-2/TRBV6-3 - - CASSGPVNYGYTF TGTGCCAGCAGTGGGCCAGTCAACTATGGCTACACCTTC
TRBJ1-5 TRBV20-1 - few CSARSVYSNQPQHF TGCAGTGCTAGATCAGTCTATAGCAATCAGCCCCAGCATTTT
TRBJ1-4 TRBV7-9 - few CASSEGARIDNEKLFF TGTGCCAGCAGCGAAGGGGCAAGAATAGATAATGAAAAACTGTTTTTT